This entry concerns a single TCR beta chain. The clone's antigen remains unknown. No clone much larger than this one lies a single base away; base qualities are absent. Its CDR3 holds 15 amino acids, cysteine through phenylalanine. The kept DNA is CDR3 alone, 45 bases in frame from the first base. V is reduced by 0 bases and J by 0 bases, leaving a spacing of 9 bases between them. CDR1 and CDR2 were assigned from the germline V gene (reference sequence) as LGHDT and YNNKEL. To demonstrate the VDJtools post-analysis software, TCR beta repertoires were profiled from the peripheral blood of some 12 young patients with multiple sclerosis. Multiple sclerosis patients were children and adolescents aged roughly 6 to 17 years. This specimen belongs to a study of post-analysis software for immune sequencing data (dated by TCRdb to the mid-2010s). Context from the whole study: Recorded disease courses included relapsing-remitting, secondary progressive and progressive-relapsing multiple sclerosis, with some patients lacking subtype annotation. A subset of samples was prepared in parallel using single-end sample barcoding, then pooled and co-amplified after Illumina adapter ligation. Patient repertoires were compared against about a dozen previously published healthy control repertoires from donors aged roughly 6 to 26 years. Findings and caveats that apply to the study as a whole: The multiple sclerosis patient group was slightly younger than the control group. Direct clustering with F measure showed strong co-clustering of samples prepared in the same batch, prompting a batch-effect correction. Normalized Chao1 diversity was significantly lower in multiple sclerosis patients than controls, suggesting substantial peripheral T-cell clonal expansion. Patients showed significantly higher frequencies than controls for a handful of TRBV segments, among them TRBV5-6, TRBV5-1 and TRBV20-1.

Library prep was done by PCR. The sequencing machine was an Illumina HiSeq 2500. Unique molecular identifiers were incorporated into TCR beta cDNA libraries to reduce PCR and sequencing biases. Roughly 500,000 cDNA molecules were obtained for every 1 to 10 million input T cells, so each molecule roughly corresponded to one T cell. The patient libraries were prepared and sequenced with the same protocol used for the earlier healthy control dataset. Samples belonging to the same batch were prepared together, multiplexed and sequenced on a shared HiSeq lane. Per the original workflow: Raw barcoded reads were processed with MIGEC, and single-read molecular identifier groups were discarded before consensus assembly and CDR3 extraction. VDJtools was used for post-analysis of the clonotype tables, and diversity was normalized by down-sampling every dataset to the size of the smallest sample. Repertoire overlap clustering matched CDR3 amino acid but not nucleotide sequences to correct batch-related cross-sample contamination. TCRdb's own reprocessing of the public reads used fastp at Q25 and MiXCR and kept productive beta chains. Identical CDR3 protein sequences are pooled into one entry, listed with their most common genes and DNA. TCRdb, rather than the study authors, made the V and J calls. The table for this sample lists a few hundred thousand distinct CDR3 sequences; over 35% of them were counted only once. The ten largest clones take up around 10% of the sample.

What was sequenced was blood. The chain couples TRBV3-1 to TRBJ2-7, with the D gene uncertain. The clonotype was recovered from a girl between 10 and 17 years old with multiple sclerosis. The DNA sequence reads TGTGCCAGCAGCCAAGATCAGGTGGTCTCCTACGAGCAGTACTTC. It encodes CASSQDQVVSYEQYF.